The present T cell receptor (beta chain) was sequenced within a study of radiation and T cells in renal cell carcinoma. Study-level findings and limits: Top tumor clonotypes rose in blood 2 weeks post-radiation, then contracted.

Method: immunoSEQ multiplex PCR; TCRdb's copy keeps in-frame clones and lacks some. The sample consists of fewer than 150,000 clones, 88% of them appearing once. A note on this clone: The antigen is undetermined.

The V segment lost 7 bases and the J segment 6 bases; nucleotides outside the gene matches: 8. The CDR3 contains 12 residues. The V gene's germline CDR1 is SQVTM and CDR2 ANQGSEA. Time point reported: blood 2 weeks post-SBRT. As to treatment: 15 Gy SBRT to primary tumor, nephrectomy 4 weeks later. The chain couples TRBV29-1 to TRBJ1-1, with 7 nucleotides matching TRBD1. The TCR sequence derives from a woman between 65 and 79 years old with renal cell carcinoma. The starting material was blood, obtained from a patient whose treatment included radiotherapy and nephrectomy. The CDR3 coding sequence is TGCAGCGGGGGACAGTGGGACGCTGAAGCTTTCTTT. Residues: CSGGQWDAEAFF.